This record concerns one T cell receptor beta chain sequence. This sample is drawn from a study of blood T cell repertoires in COVID-19. Study information: The origin of the acute and convalescent COVID-19 samples was the United States, Italy and Spain. PBMCs, B-cell-depleted T cells, or T cells were the source of the cDNA or gDNA that made up the material.

Original data processing: Nucleated cell number was recorded as an estimate derived from reference gene primer amplification. The repertoire was sequenced with immunoSEQ multiplex PCR; TCRdb's copy has only in-frame clones and lacks some. D and trimming come from the DNA, and the V and J calls and clone size come from that table. The data contain approximately 400,000 clones, about nine tenths of them singletons. The CDR3 has 12 amino acids. CDR1 and CDR2 (germline): GTSNPN, SVGIG (reference sequence). The ends were cut back, 3 bases at V and 8 bases at J, with 14 bases in the middle. This TCR came from a woman between 50 and 59 years old with COVID-19, enrolled during active disease. The sequencing input was peripheral blood. V is TRBV30 and J is TRBJ2-7; possibly TRBD1 for D (6 bases). The CDR3 DNA follows: TGTGCCTGGAGCGCCGGACAGAGCCAGCAGTACTTC. Its protein is CAWSAGQSQQYF.